This T cell receptor (beta chain) was documented in a study of T cell repertoires in cytomegalovirus infection. At the level of the study: Matching HLA type, along with CMV infection, was indicated by public TCR beta signatures.

As concerns this clonotype: Its specificity is not known.

A single record per CDR3 protein comes from TCRdb applying MiXCR to the reads. The table has 150,000 to 200,000 distinct CDR3 sequences, 13% to 15% seen once. Study-wide findings and caveats: Summed frequency of public TCR beta families distinguished CMV carriers with the relevant HLA. CMV-specific HLA-C-restricted TCR beta clonotypes dominated the ex vivo response.

CDR1 is MNHEY and CDR2 is SVGEGT in the germline V gene. The V segment lost 6 bases and the J segment 2 bases; nucleotides outside the gene matches: 10. This CDR3 contains 15 residues. The chain recombines TRBV6-2 or TRBV6-3 with TRBJ2-7, with 7 bases matching TRBD2. The TCR sequence derives from a human donor in good health (CMV status not recorded). Some clones in this sample may be carry-over from other donors' samples. The sequenced sample was PBMCs. CDR3 protein: CASSYGTTSTYEQYF. CDR3 nucleotide sequence: TGTGCCAGCAGCTACGGGACTACATCGACCTACGAGCAGTACTTC.